Each of the 5 T cell receptor beta chains below was sequenced from the same sample in a study of cytomegalovirus exposure and HLA in healthy donors. The PCR used 60 Vbeta and 13 Jbeta primers. Sequenced by immunoSEQ multiplex PCR; TCRdb stores in-frame clones only, minus some. This repertoire shows under 130,000 clones, 75% to 85% found once; its top ten account for about 9.3%. Sequencing was done on a sample of PBMCs. Every receptor here comes from a woman aged 18-29 years in good health and CMV-seropositive.

This chain joins TRBV19 and TRBJ2-7, with 7 positions matching TRBD2. The CDR3 sequence is 14 residues long. Germline V lookup: CDR1 LNHDA, CDR2 SQIVND (reference sequence). V lost 4 bases to trimming and J lost 9 bases; unmatched junction nucleotides: 12. CDR3 bases: TGTGCCAGTAGTACGGGGGGAGGCTCGGTCGGGCAGTACTTC. This translates into CASSTGGGSVGQYF. Full variable domain (rest looked up from reference TRBV19 and TRBJ2-7): DGGITQSPKYLFRKEGQNVTLSCEQNLNHDAMYWYRQDPGQGLRLIYYSQIVNDFQKGDIAEGYSVSREKKESFPLTVTSAQKNPTAFYLCASSTGGGSVGQYFGPGTRLTVT.

V and J are TRBV15 and TRBJ2-1; D is possibly TRBD2 (6 bases). V lost 0 bases, J lost 3 bases, and 9 bases lay in between. The CDR3 runs to 15 residues. Germline CDR1 and CDR2: LNHNV and YYDKDF (reference sequence). This CDR3 is CATSRDLRGYNEQFF. The CDR3 bases are TGTGCCACCAGCAGAGATCTGCGGGGCTACAATGAGCAGTTCTTC.

In DNA, the CDR3 is TGTGCCAGCAGGGTTACGAGCGGGAGCTCCTACGAGCAGTACTTC. This codes for CASRVTSGSSYEQYF. The chain uses TRBV27 and TRBJ2-7; 8 nucleotides line up with TRBD2. The junction had 7 bases not matched to a gene; V was cut back by 6 bases and J by 0 bases. From germline, CDR1 is MNHEY and CDR2 SMNVEV (reference sequence). The CDR3 spans 15 residues.

This rearrangement joins TRBV13 to TRBJ2-5; tentatively, D is TRBD1 (5 bases). The V gene lost 3 bases and the J gene lost 3 bases, with 11 bases spanning the gap. Germline V gene data show CDR1 as PRHDT and CDR2 as FYEKMQ (reference sequence). The CDR3 has 14 amino acids. This chain's CDR3 is CASSFADSEETQYF. The CDR3 region has the DNA TGTGCCAGCAGCTTCGCCGACAGTGAAGAGACCCAGTACTTC.

The chain combines TRBV6-5 with TRBJ1-3, with no clear D. V lost 4 bases to trimming and J lost 0 bases, with 4 bases between them. CDR1 and CDR2 (germline): MNHEY, SVGAGI. CDR3 size: 13 residues. The CDR3 protein is CASSSGSGNTIYF. The DNA for the CDR3 is TGTGCCAGCAGTTCAGGCTCTGGAAACACCATATATTTT.